This record looks at one T cell receptor (beta chain) sequence and its context. The antigen remains unidentified. The sample belongs to a study of identical twins. General study points: Zero-insertion findings could be partly confounded by invariant cells (MAIT and iNKT cells).

Trimming took 5 bases from V and 8 from J; bases not matched to a gene: 9. This CDR3 spans 14 amino acids. Germline assignment: CDR1 SGHTA and CDR2 FQGNSA. One entry per CDR3 protein results from TCRdb running MiXCR on the 5' RACE reads. The table lists over 600,000 distinct CDR3 sequences, roughly 20% of them singletons. The same data also went into a second study, on T cells expressing NK-cell markers.

The TCR sequence derives from a woman in her late teens or twenties in good health. The sequencing input was PBMCs. The rearrangement uses TRBV7-2 and TRBJ2-1; 7 bases map to TRBD2. The CDR3 is CASSPGGRFYEQFF. In DNA form, the CDR3 reads TGTGCCAGCAGCCCCGGGGGGAGGTTTTATGAGCAGTTCTTC.